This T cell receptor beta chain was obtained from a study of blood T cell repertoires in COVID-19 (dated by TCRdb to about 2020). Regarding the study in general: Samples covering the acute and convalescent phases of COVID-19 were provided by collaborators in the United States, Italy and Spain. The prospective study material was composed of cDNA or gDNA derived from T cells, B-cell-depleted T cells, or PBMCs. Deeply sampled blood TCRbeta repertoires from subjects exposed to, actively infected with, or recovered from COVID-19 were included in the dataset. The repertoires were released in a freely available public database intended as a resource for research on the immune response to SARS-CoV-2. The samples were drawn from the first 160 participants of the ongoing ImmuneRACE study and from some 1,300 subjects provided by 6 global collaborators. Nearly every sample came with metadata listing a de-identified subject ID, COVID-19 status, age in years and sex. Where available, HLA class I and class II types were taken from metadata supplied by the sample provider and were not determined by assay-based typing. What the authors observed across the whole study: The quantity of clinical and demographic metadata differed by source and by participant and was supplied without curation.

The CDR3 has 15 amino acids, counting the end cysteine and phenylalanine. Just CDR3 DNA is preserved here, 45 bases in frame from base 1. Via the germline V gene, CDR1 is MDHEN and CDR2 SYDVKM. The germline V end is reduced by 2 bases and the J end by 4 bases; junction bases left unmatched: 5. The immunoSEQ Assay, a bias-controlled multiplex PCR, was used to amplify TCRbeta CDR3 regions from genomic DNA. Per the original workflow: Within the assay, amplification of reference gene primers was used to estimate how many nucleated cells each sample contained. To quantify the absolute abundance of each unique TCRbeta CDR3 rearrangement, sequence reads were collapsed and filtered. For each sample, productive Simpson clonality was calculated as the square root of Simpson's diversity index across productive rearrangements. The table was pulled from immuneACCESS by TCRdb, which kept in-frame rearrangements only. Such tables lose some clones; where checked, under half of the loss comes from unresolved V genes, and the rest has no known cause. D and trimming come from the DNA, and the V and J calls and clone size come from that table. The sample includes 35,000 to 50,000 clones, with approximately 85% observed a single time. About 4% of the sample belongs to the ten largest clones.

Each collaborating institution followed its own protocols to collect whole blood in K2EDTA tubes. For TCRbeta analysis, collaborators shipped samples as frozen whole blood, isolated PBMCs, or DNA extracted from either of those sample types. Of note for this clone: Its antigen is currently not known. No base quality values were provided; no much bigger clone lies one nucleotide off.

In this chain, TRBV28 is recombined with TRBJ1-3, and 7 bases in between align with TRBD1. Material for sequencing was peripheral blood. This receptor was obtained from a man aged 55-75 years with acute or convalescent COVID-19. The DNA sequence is TGTGCCAGCAGTTTAGGGCTACAGGGGGGAAACACCATATATTTT. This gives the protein CASSLGLQGGNTIYF.